Listed below are T cell receptor beta chains from one sample, sequenced in a study of cytomegalovirus exposure and HLA in healthy donors. Using immunoSEQ multiplex PCR, the repertoire was profiled, and TCRdb retains in-frame clones only, with some absent. The sample has over 90,000 clones; 70% are singletons. Sequenced: PBMCs. These TCRs come from a woman aged 45 to 65 in good health and CMV-seropositive. Both conserved end residues are part of each CDR3. The order of the fields is clone size, D gene, V gene, J gene, CDR3 protein, CDR3 DNA. D genes are given only for firm matches. Clone sizes are given selectively: once, few, many, or a class where the clone is expanded.

clone_size: -; d_call: -; v_call: TRBV19; j_call: TRBJ2-1; cdr3_aa: CASNIPGRVYNEQFF; cdr3_nt: TGTGCCAGTAACATCCCCGGGAGAGTCTACAATGAGCAGTTCTTC
clone_size: -; d_call: -; v_call: TRBV5-4; j_call: TRBJ2-6; cdr3_aa: CASSAISGANVLTF; cdr3_nt: TGTGCCAGCAGCGCGATCTCTGGGGCCAACGTCCTGACTTTC
clone_size: -; d_call: TRBD2; v_call: TRBV5-1; j_call: TRBJ2-6; cdr3_aa: CATATSGLSGANVLTF; cdr3_nt: TGCGCCACCGCGACTAGCGGCCTCTCTGGGGCCAACGTCCTGACTTTC
clone_size: -; d_call: TRBD1; v_call: TRBV11-1; j_call: TRBJ1-1; cdr3_aa: CASSSSLGTGGMGTEAFF; cdr3_nt: TGTGCCAGCAGCTCAAGCCTAGGGACAGGGGGCATGGGCACTGAAGCTTTCTTT
clone_size: -; d_call: -; v_call: TRBV7-2; j_call: TRBJ2-1; cdr3_aa: CASRSQPGNEQFF; cdr3_nt: TGTGCCAGCAGGTCTCAGCCGGGGAATGAGCAGTTCTTC
clone_size: -; d_call: TRBD1; v_call: TRBV10-1; j_call: TRBJ2-1; cdr3_aa: CASSESGTGGNEQFF; cdr3_nt: TGCGCCAGCAGTGAGTCAGGGACAGGGGGGAATGAGCAGTTCTTC
clone_size: -; d_call: -; v_call: TRBV30; j_call: TRBJ2-7; cdr3_aa: CAWMPGRGNSYEQYF; cdr3_nt: TGTGCCTGGATGCCGGGACGGGGGAACTCCTACGAGCAGTACTTC
clone_size: few; d_call: -; v_call: TRBV9; j_call: TRBJ2-6; cdr3_aa: CANPEGTLTTYSGANVLTF; cdr3_nt: TGTGCCAACCCGGAGGGGACGCTGACAACTTACTCTGGGGCCAACGTCCTGACTTTC
clone_size: -; d_call: TRBD2; v_call: TRBV18; j_call: TRBJ2-7; cdr3_aa: CASSPSSGGSYEQYF; cdr3_nt: TGTGCCAGCTCACCGTCCAGCGGGGGCTCCTACGAGCAGTACTTC
clone_size: -; d_call: TRBD1; v_call: TRBV28; j_call: TRBJ2-3; cdr3_aa: CASSGQGVDTQYF; cdr3_nt: TGTGCCAGCAGTGGACAGGGGGTCGATACGCAGTATTTT
clone_size: -; d_call: -; v_call: TRBV4-2; j_call: TRBJ2-7; cdr3_aa: CASSQDWVAASYEQYF; cdr3_nt: TGTGCCAGCAGCCAAGATTGGGTAGCCGCTTCCTACGAGCAGTACTTC
clone_size: -; d_call: -; v_call: TRBV2; j_call: TRBJ2-4; cdr3_aa: CASSDLGHLRVAKNIQYF; cdr3_nt: TGTGCCAGCAGCGATCTCGGACACCTACGGGTAGCCAAAAACATTCAGTACTTC
clone_size: -; d_call: -; v_call: TRBV10-3; j_call: TRBJ1-5; cdr3_aa: CAISESGQIHQPQHF; cdr3_nt: TGTGCCATCAGTGAGTCAGGACAGATCCATCAGCCCCAGCATTTT
clone_size: once; d_call: TRBD1; v_call: TRBV28; j_call: TRBJ1-5; cdr3_aa: CASSLLGQGGNQPQHF; cdr3_nt: TGTGCCAGCAGTCTCCTCGGACAGGGCGGCAATCAGCCCCAGCATTTT
clone_size: -; d_call: -; v_call: TRBV19; j_call: TRBJ2-7; cdr3_aa: CASSIIFSEGTYEQYF; cdr3_nt: TGTGCCAGTAGTATTATCTTTTCGGAGGGAACCTACGAGCAGTACTTC
clone_size: -; d_call: -; v_call: TRBV13; j_call: TRBJ2-5; cdr3_aa: CASSSDPAEQTQYF; cdr3_nt: TGTGCCAGCAGCTCGGACCCAGCGGAACAGACCCAGTACTTC
clone_size: -; d_call: TRBD1; v_call: TRBV28; j_call: TRBJ1-2; cdr3_aa: CASSSATGGLNYGYTF; cdr3_nt: TGTGCCAGCAGTTCCGCGACAGGGGGCTTGAACTATGGCTACACCTTC
clone_size: -; d_call: TRBD2; v_call: TRBV18; j_call: TRBJ2-1; cdr3_aa: CASSPLGLAGHNEQFF; cdr3_nt: TGTGCCAGCTCACCACTGGGACTAGCGGGCCACAATGAGCAGTTCTTC
clone_size: few; d_call: -; v_call: TRBV7-3; j_call: TRBJ1-6; cdr3_aa: CASSSGDSPLHF; cdr3_nt: TGTGCCAGCAGCTCGGGGGACTCACCCCTCCACTTT
clone_size: -; d_call: TRBD2; v_call: TRBV10-3; j_call: TRBJ2-5; cdr3_aa: CAISELAGGGETQYF; cdr3_nt: TGTGCCATCAGTGAACTAGCGGGAGGTGGGGAGACCCAGTACTTC
clone_size: -; d_call: -; v_call: TRBV7-8; j_call: TRBJ1-1; cdr3_aa: CASSFGPGTEAFF; cdr3_nt: TGTGCCAGCAGCTTTGGTCCCGGCACTGAAGCTTTCTTT
clone_size: few; d_call: TRBD1; v_call: TRBV28; j_call: TRBJ2-5; cdr3_aa: CASSFATGVREQYF; cdr3_nt: TGTGCCAGCAGTTTCGCGACAGGGGTTCGAGAGCAGTACTTC
clone_size: few; d_call: -; v_call: TRBV2; j_call: TRBJ2-1; cdr3_aa: CASSPTRSNEQFF; cdr3_nt: TGTGCCAGCAGCCCCACTAGGTCCAATGAGCAGTTCTTC
clone_size: -; d_call: -; v_call: TRBV5-1; j_call: TRBJ1-1; cdr3_aa: CASSLQGRNTEAFF; cdr3_nt: TGCGCCAGCAGCTTACAGGGTAGGAACACTGAAGCTTTCTTT
clone_size: -; d_call: TRBD1; v_call: TRBV7-2; j_call: TRBJ1-2; cdr3_aa: CASSLDGQVGSNYGYTF; cdr3_nt: TGTGCCAGCAGCTTAGATGGACAGGTCGGTTCTAACTATGGCTACACCTTC
clone_size: once; d_call: -; v_call: TRBV7-9; j_call: TRBJ2-1; cdr3_aa: CASSLTQTNEQFF; cdr3_nt: TGTGCCAGCAGCTTAACACAGACAAATGAGCAGTTCTTC
clone_size: few; d_call: TRBD1; v_call: TRBV11-3; j_call: TRBJ2-7; cdr3_aa: CASSPGDRVYEQYF; cdr3_nt: TGTGCCAGCAGCCCGGGGGACAGGGTCTACGAGCAGTACTTC
clone_size: -; d_call: -; v_call: TRBV5-6; j_call: TRBJ1-5; cdr3_aa: CASSSDKGNQPQHF; cdr3_nt: TGTGCCAGCAGCTCGGACAAGGGCAATCAGCCCCAGCATTTT
clone_size: once; d_call: -; v_call: TRBV11-2; j_call: TRBJ2-1; cdr3_aa: CASSLRTADEQFF; cdr3_nt: TGTGCCAGCAGCTTACGAACAGCCGATGAGCAGTTCTTC
clone_size: -; d_call: -; v_call: TRBV14; j_call: TRBJ1-2; cdr3_aa: CASSQDRYGYTF; cdr3_nt: TGTGCCAGCAGCCAAGACCGTTATGGCTACACCTTC
clone_size: -; d_call: -; v_call: TRBV4-1; j_call: TRBJ1-4; cdr3_aa: CASSPLSPGAGNEKLFF; cdr3_nt: TGCGCCAGCAGCCCTCTTTCGCCGGGAGCTGGTAATGAAAAACTGTTTTTT
clone_size: -; d_call: TRBD1; v_call: TRBV5-1; j_call: TRBJ2-2; cdr3_aa: CASSRGGPGGELFF; cdr3_nt: TGCGCCAGCAGCCGAGGGGGCCCGGGCGGGGAGCTGTTTTTT
clone_size: -; d_call: -; v_call: TRBV7-2; j_call: TRBJ2-1; cdr3_aa: CASSSNSHEQFF; cdr3_nt: TGTGCCAGCAGCTCAAATAGCCATGAGCAGTTCTTC
clone_size: few; d_call: -; v_call: TRBV6-5; j_call: TRBJ2-2; cdr3_aa: CASSYGVVTNTGELFF; cdr3_nt: TGTGCCAGCAGTTACGGAGTGGTTACGAACACCGGGGAGCTGTTTTTT
clone_size: once; d_call: TRBD2; v_call: TRBV27; j_call: TRBJ2-2; cdr3_aa: CASSLSGGGNTGELFF; cdr3_nt: TGTGCCAGCAGTTTATCTGGCGGGGGGAACACCGGGGAGCTGTTTTTT
clone_size: -; d_call: TRBD1; v_call: TRBV27; j_call: TRBJ2-3; cdr3_aa: CASSLMAGQGPDTQYF; cdr3_nt: TGTGCCAGCAGTTTAATGGCGGGACAGGGACCCGATACGCAGTATTTT
clone_size: few; d_call: TRBD2; v_call: TRBV6-4; j_call: TRBJ2-1; cdr3_aa: CASSLSSGRAKNEQFF; cdr3_nt: TGTGCCAGCAGCTTATCTAGCGGGAGGGCCAAGAATGAGCAGTTCTTC
clone_size: -; d_call: -; v_call: TRBV19; j_call: TRBJ2-7; cdr3_aa: CATRGTAFYEQYF; cdr3_nt: TGTGCCACTCGCGGGACAGCTTTCTACGAGCAGTACTTC
clone_size: -; d_call: -; v_call: TRBV5-5; j_call: TRBJ2-5; cdr3_aa: CASSLGGRRGETQYF; cdr3_nt: TGTGCCAGCAGCTTGGGGGGGAGGAGGGGAGAGACCCAGTACTTC
clone_size: -; d_call: -; v_call: TRBV7-3; j_call: TRBJ2-3; cdr3_aa: CASSPQASSTDTQYF; cdr3_nt: TGTGCCAGCAGCCCGCAGGCTTCTAGCACAGATACGCAGTATTTT
clone_size: -; d_call: TRBD1; v_call: TRBV2; j_call: TRBJ2-7; cdr3_aa: CASSQWDRASYEQYF; cdr3_nt: TGTGCCAGCAGTCAATGGGACAGGGCCTCCTACGAGCAGTACTTC
clone_size: -; d_call: -; v_call: TRBV19; j_call: TRBJ2-6; cdr3_aa: CASGQSGANVLTF; cdr3_nt: TGTGCCAGCGGACAGTCTGGGGCCAACGTCCTGACTTTC
clone_size: -; d_call: -; v_call: TRBV7-9; j_call: TRBJ2-7; cdr3_aa: CASSFPQGTAYEQYF; cdr3_nt: TGTGCCAGCAGCTTCCCCCAGGGGACGGCCTACGAGCAGTACTTC
clone_size: few; d_call: TRBD1; v_call: TRBV19; j_call: TRBJ1-1; cdr3_aa: CASSPGTVNTEAFF; cdr3_nt: TGTGCCAGTAGTCCTGGGACAGTGAACACTGAAGCTTTCTTT
clone_size: -; d_call: -; v_call: TRBV6-5; j_call: TRBJ2-1; cdr3_aa: CASSRPGQSYNEQFF; cdr3_nt: TGTGCCAGCAGCAGGCCGGGACAATCCTACAATGAGCAGTTCTTC
clone_size: -; d_call: -; v_call: TRBV4-3; j_call: TRBJ1-1; cdr3_aa: CASSQVRADMNTEAFF; cdr3_nt: TGCGCCAGCAGCCAAGTGCGGGCAGATATGAACACTGAAGCTTTCTTT
clone_size: few; d_call: -; v_call: TRBV9; j_call: TRBJ2-6; cdr3_aa: CASSPSLRFFSGANVLTF; cdr3_nt: TGTGCCAGCAGCCCCAGTCTCAGGTTTTTCTCTGGGGCCAACGTCCTGACTTTC
clone_size: -; d_call: -; v_call: TRBV2; j_call: TRBJ2-3; cdr3_aa: CASSDTGDTQYF; cdr3_nt: TGTGCCAGCAGTGATACAGGAGATACGCAGTATTTT
clone_size: -; d_call: -; v_call: TRBV9; j_call: TRBJ2-3; cdr3_aa: CASSETGVSTDTQYF; cdr3_nt: TGTGCCAGCAGCGAGACGGGAGTCAGCACAGATACGCAGTATTTT
clone_size: -; d_call: -; v_call: TRBV6-6; j_call: TRBJ2-7; cdr3_aa: CASSNPRGPQFEQYF; cdr3_nt: TGTGCCAGCTCTAACCCCCGAGGGCCTCAGTTCGAGCAGTACTTC
clone_size: -; d_call: TRBD2; v_call: TRBV2; j_call: TRBJ2-7; cdr3_aa: CASAIAGGGEQYF; cdr3_nt: TGTGCCAGCGCCATAGCGGGAGGAGGCGAGCAGTACTTC
clone_size: once; d_call: TRBD2; v_call: TRBV7-6; j_call: TRBJ2-3; cdr3_aa: CASSFLLADTQYF; cdr3_nt: TGTGCCAGCAGCTTTTTACTAGCGGATACGCAGTATTTT
clone_size: -; d_call: TRBD1; v_call: TRBV30; j_call: TRBJ2-2; cdr3_aa: CAWSRGQANTGELFF; cdr3_nt: TGTGCCTGGTCTAGGGGACAGGCTAACACCGGGGAGCTGTTTTTT
clone_size: -; d_call: TRBD2; v_call: TRBV5-1; j_call: TRBJ2-2; cdr3_aa: CASSLDSGLAKSGELFF; cdr3_nt: TGCGCCAGCAGCTTGGATTCGGGACTAGCTAAATCCGGGGAGCTGTTTTTT
clone_size: -; d_call: -; v_call: TRBV2; j_call: TRBJ2-7; cdr3_aa: CASSGRVGGHEQYF; cdr3_nt: TGTGCCAGCAGTGGGCGGGTGGGAGGTCACGAGCAGTACTTC